These 26 T cell receptor beta chains share one sample of origin, sequenced in a study of cytomegalovirus exposure and HLA in healthy donors. Measured with immunoSEQ multiplex PCR; TCRdb has only the in-frame clones, and not every one. The table has about 110,000 clones, almost 96% seen once. Sequencing used PBMCs. These receptors were taken from a woman in her late teens or twenties in good health and CMV-seronegative.

V is TRBV28 and J is TRBJ2-7, with D maybe TRBD2 (5 bases). Trimming shortened V by 2 bases and J by 7 bases, and 15 bases separated the two germline ends. This CDR3 comprises 14 residues. Germline-derived CDR1 and CDR2 are MDHEN and SYDVKM. DNA for the CDR3: TGTGCCAGCAGTTTAAGCGCGAGGGTATGGGAGCAGTACTTC. Translated: CASSLSARVWEQYF. Filled out from reference TRBV28 and TRBJ2-7, the complete variable domain reads DVKVTQSSRYLVKRTGEKVFLECVQDMDHENMFWYRQDPGLGLRLIYFSYDVKMKEKGDIPEGYSVSREKKERFSLILESASTNQTSMYLCASSLSARVWEQYFGPGTRLTVT.

The V gene is TRBV10-3, the J gene TRBJ1-2; 9 nucleotides agree with TRBD1. Germline CDR1 ENHRY, CDR2 SYGVKD. The CDR3 runs 16 residues. Trimming at V came to 6 bases and at J to 7 bases, leaving 15 bases not matched to a gene. CDR3 protein: CAISHRRTGESGGYTF. The CDR3 coding sequence is TGTGCCATCAGCCACCGAAGGACAGGGGAGAGTGGTGGCTACACCTTC.

This clone was seen just once. The genes are TRBV18 and TRBJ1-6, with 9 positions matching TRBD1. The CDR3 is made up of 19 amino acids. V trimming: 6 bases; J trimming: 7 bases; junction bases outside the gene matches: 19. Germline CDR1 and CDR2: KGHSH and LQKENI. The CDR3 protein is CASSAAGTGSLVWNSPLHF. The CDR3 DNA reads TGTGCCAGCTCCGCTGCCGGGACAGGGTCCCTAGTATGGAATTCACCCCTCCACTTT.

This chain connects TRBV7-9 to TRBJ2-7; 7 nucleotides match TRBD1. This CDR3 spans 16 amino acids. Per the germline V gene, CDR1 is SEHNR and CDR2 is FQNEAQ (reference sequence). V shed 6 bases, J shed 5 bases, and the junction held 16 bases outside the gene matches. CDR3 sequence reads: CASRDSGQGVHDEQYF. CDR3 nucleotides: TGTGCCAGCAGAGACTCCGGGCAGGGGGTACATGACGAGCAGTACTTC.

This clone was found a few times. This chain connects TRBV6-5 to TRBJ1-3; perhaps TRBD1 as D (6 bases). Germline lookup yields CDR1 MNHEY and CDR2 SVGAGI. This CDR3 has 16 amino acids. Trimming took off 2 bases at V and 0 bases at J, with 11 bases between the two ends. The CDR3 loop reads CASSYTWTVSGNTIYF. The CDR3 nucleotides are TGTGCCAGCAGTTACACCTGGACAGTCTCTGGAAACACCATATATTTT.

The chain uses TRBV6-5 and TRBJ1-2, with no clear D. V lost 4 bases, J lost 6 bases, and 15 bases lay in between. Per germline, CDR1 MNHEY and CDR2 SVGAGI. This CDR3 is built from 14 residues. The CDR3, as DNA: TGTGCCAGCAGTTCAGGTTATACTCGTCATGGCTACACCTTC. Its translation: CASSSGYTRHGYTF.

This chain joins TRBV25-1 and TRBJ1-1, with D perhaps matching TRBD1 (6 bases). V was cut by 4 bases and J by 4 bases, with 10 bases left in between. This CDR3 comprises 13 residues. CDR1 is MGHDK, CDR2 SYGVNS, per germline. CDR3 coding DNA: TGTGCCAGCAGTGTGGGACAAATCACTGAAGCTTTCTTT. Protein sequence: CASSVGQITEAFF.

The chain employs TRBV28 and TRBJ1-3, with D tentatively TRBD1 (5 bases). The CDR3 has 17 amino acids. Germline CDR1 reads MDHEN; CDR2 reads SYDVKM. The V end lost 1 base, the J end lost 0 bases, and 13 bases lay between the germline ends. DNA for the CDR3: TGTGCCAGCAGTTTATTGCTGGGGCGCTTCTCTGGAAACACCATATATTTT. It is translated as CASSLLLGRFSGNTIYF.

The chain couples TRBV7-9 to TRBJ2-7; perhaps TRBD2 as D (7 bases). Germline V gene sequence: CDR1 SEHNR, CDR2 FQNEAQ (reference sequence). The germline V and J ends were trimmed by 0 bases and 3 bases, with 21 bases remaining between them. This CDR3 has 18 residues. CDR3 DNA: TGTGCCAGCAGCTTAGCGAGGGGGGGGACTTATACCCTCTACGAGCAGTACTTC. Translation: CASSLARGGTYTLYEQYF.

This chain uses TRBV7-2 with TRBJ2-7, with 8 bases that match TRBD1. The V gene's germline CDR1 is SGHTA and CDR2 FQGNSA. The V and J ends lost 7 bases and 3 bases, in that order; junction bases with no gene match: 5. This CDR3 has 13 amino acids. This CDR3 is CASKPGTGYEQYF. CDR3 bases: TGTGCCAGCAAACCCGGGACAGGCTACGAGCAGTACTTC.

The genes are TRBV5-5 and TRBJ1-1, with 10 bases identical to TRBD1. The V and J ends lost 2 bases and 11 bases, in that order; junction bases with no gene match: 9. The CDR3 length is 14 residues. The germline CDR1 and CDR2 sequences are SGHKS and YYEKEE (reference sequence). CDR3 loop: CASSLPRQGALAFF. In nucleotides, the CDR3 is TGTGCCAGCAGCTTACCGAGACAGGGGGCCCTGGCTTTCTTT.

V usage is TRBV28 and J usage is TRBJ1-2; a possible D gene is TRBD1 (5 bases). Per the germline V gene, CDR1 is MDHEN and CDR2 is SYDVKM. Trimming left V 5 bases short and J 3 bases short, with 19 bases between. This CDR3 is built from 16 residues. The CDR3 DNA follows: TGTGCCAGCAGTCTGGCAGGGTCTTTAAGGGACTATGGCTACACCTTC. Its protein product is CASSLAGSLRDYGYTF.

The chain has TRBV9 and TRBJ1-2, with TRBD1 as a possible D gene (5 bases). The V gene lost 0 bases and the J gene lost 1 base, with 16 bases spanning the gap. Germline V gives CDR1 SGDLS, CDR2 YYNGEE. The CDR3 is 17 residues long. The CDR3 DNA reads as TGTGCCAGCAGCGTAGGTTGGGGGATGGAGGGTAACTATGGCTACACCTTC. Translated, it gives CASSVGWGMEGNYGYTF.

This clone has just one count. J is TRBJ2-1 and V is TRBV7-6; 11 nucleotides match TRBD2. The V gene end was trimmed by 5 bases and the J gene end by 2 bases; junction bases not matched to a gene: 8. The CDR3 is 17 amino acids. Germline values: CDR1 SGHVS, CDR2 FNYEAQ. This CDR3 reads CASSPGASGGTYNEQFF. The CDR3 DNA reads as TGTGCCAGCAGCCCCGGGGCTAGCGGGGGGACCTACAATGAGCAGTTCTTC.

The genes are TRBV6-1 and TRBJ1-5; D is uncertain. Deletions cut 2 bases from V and 1 base from J, with 3 bases between. This CDR3 has 13 residues. Germline V CDR1 and CDR2: MNHNS, SASEGT. The CDR3 region is CASSESSNQPQHF. In DNA, the CDR3 is TGTGCCAGCAGTGAATCGAGCAATCAGCCCCAGCATTTT.

The chain's CDR3 is CASRTQGRGRTEAFF. CDR3 coding DNA: TGTGCCAGCAGGACGCAAGGCAGGGGAAGGACTGAAGCTTTCTTT. This chain joins TRBV6-1 and TRBJ1-1, with D maybe TRBD1 (6 bases). The V end lost 6 bases, the J end lost 5 bases, and 19 bases lay between the germline ends. Germline CDR1 and CDR2: MNHNS and SASEGT. The CDR3 is made up of 15 amino acids.

The chain has TRBV6-5 and TRBJ1-1; 8 positions agree with TRBD1. V gave up 2 bases and J gave up 1 base; unmatched junction bases: 3. Looked up from germline, CDR1 is MNHEY and CDR2 is SVGAGI. This CDR3 has 15 amino acids. As DNA, the CDR3 is TGTGCCAGCAGTTACAGGACAGGGCCGAACACTGAAGCTTTCTTT. Protein: CASSYRTGPNTEAFF.

The CDR3 bases are TGTGCCAGCAGTACTTCACAGGGGACGGTTTGGGAGCAGTACTTC. Translated, it gives CASSTSQGTVWEQYF. V is TRBV21-1 and J is TRBJ2-7; TRBD1, the table's D call, lacks a check against the DNA. TRBV21-1 is given as a pseudogene. The CDR3 loop spans 15 amino acids.

The V gene is TRBV18, the J gene TRBJ2-1; D is unresolved. V was shortened by 3 bases and J by 6 bases, with 9 bases between the two germline ends. The CDR3 loop spans 13 amino acids. Germline assignment: CDR1 KGHSH and CDR2 LQKENI. The CDR3 sequence: CASSPSGPNEQFF. The CDR3 region has the DNA TGTGCCAGCTCACCCTCGGGTCCCAATGAGCAGTTCTTC.

This chain links TRBV5-1 with TRBJ1-2, with a possible D match to TRBD1 (6 bases). V was clipped by 3 bases and J by 3 bases, with 12 bases between them. Germline V lookup: CDR1 SGHRS, CDR2 YFSETQ. The CDR3 consists of 14 residues. The CDR3 sequence is CASSSQGRDYGYTF. CDR3 nucleotides: TGCGCCAGCAGCTCACAGGGACGGGACTATGGCTACACCTTC.

As for this clone: This CDR3 is also generated by other DNA sequences in the sample. This rearrangement joins TRBV28 to TRBJ1-1; D perhaps matches TRBD1 (6 bases). The V gene lost 5 bases and the J gene lost 2 bases, with 15 bases spanning the gap. The length of the CDR3 is 15 residues. Germline-derived CDR1 and CDR2 are MDHEN and SYDVKM. In DNA, the CDR3 is TGTGCCAGCAGTCTCTCGTTGACAGGAAACACTGAAGCTTTCTTT. Translated: CASSLSLTGNTEAFF.

The V gene is TRBV10-1, the J gene TRBJ2-3; TRBD1 is a possible D gene (6 bases). The CDR3 length is 16 residues. Germline CDR1 WNHNN, CDR2 SYGVQD (reference sequence). Trimming pared 0 bases from V and 2 bases from J, leaving 12 bases between. The CDR3: CASSESGAATTDTQYF. The CDR3 coding sequence is TGCGCCAGCAGTGAGTCGGGGGCCGCTACCACAGATACGCAGTATTTT.

This clone was found once. The chain joins TRBV6-1 to TRBJ2-7; 7 bases are shared with TRBD1. The germline V gene has CDR1 MNHNS and CDR2 SASEGT. This CDR3 spans 15 amino acids. The V segment lost 2 bases and the J segment 3 bases; nucleotides outside the gene matches: 7. CDR3 residues: CASSENRGFNYEQYF. The CDR3 nucleotides read TGTGCCAGCAGTGAAAACAGGGGATTCAACTACGAGCAGTACTTC.

The chain uses TRBV20-1 and TRBJ2-7, with D hard to call. The CDR3 is 11 residues long. The ends were cut back, 3 bases at V and 3 bases at J, with 6 bases in the middle. Per the germline V gene, CDR1 is DFQATT and CDR2 is SNEGSKA (reference sequence). This CDR3 is CSARTLYEQYF. In DNA form, the CDR3 reads TGCAGTGCTAGGACACTCTACGAGCAGTACTTC.

The chain uses TRBV7-8 and TRBJ2-7; no reliable D call. Germline CDR1 SGHVS, CDR2 FQNEAQ. The CDR3 consists of 16 residues. Trimming removed 1 base at V and 7 bases at J, with 20 bases between. This chain's CDR3 is CASSLVVSRVPSEQYF. The CDR3 DNA sequence: TGTGCCAGCAGCTTAGTGGTCTCCCGCGTCCCCTCGGAGCAGTACTTC.

In the case of this clone: Germline and junction disagree at one end, which may indicate a read error. The chain employs TRBV7-7 and TRBJ2-2; D might be TRBD2 (6 bases). CDR3 length: 14 residues. CDR1 SSHAT and CDR2 FNYEAQ come from the germline V gene (reference sequence). The CDR3 region has the DNA TGTGCTAGCAGCCCGGGACTTGACACCGGGGAGCTGTTTTTT. Translation gives CASSPGLDTGELFF.